Sequencing of this T cell receptor beta chain was carried out in a study of shared clonotypes between healthy human individuals. Whole-study results and caveats: Sampling was confined to blood; repertoires within tissues likely differ.

Profiled with immunoSEQ multiplex PCR; TCRdb holds only in-frame clones, not every one. This table has roughly 1,000,000 clones, 70% to 80% appearing once. The germline gives CDR1 MGHRA, CDR2 YSYEKL. The CDR3 is 16 amino acids. J gave up 2 bases and V 2 bases, and 4 bases lay outside the gene matches. Concerning this clone: Antigen unknown.

The sequenced sample consisted of memory CD4+ T cells from PBMCs. Subset defined: CD45RA-negative fraction. This receptor was obtained from a young man in good health. Some clones in this sample may be carry-over from other donors' samples. The chain combines TRBV4-1 with TRBJ1-4, with 8 bases fitting TRBD1. CDR3 region: CASSQPQGATNEKLFF. CDR3 sequence (DNA): TGCGCCAGCAGCCAACCTCAGGGGGCCACTAATGAAAAACTGTTTTTT.